This T cell receptor beta chain is drawn from a study of somatic mutations in cytotoxic T cells in rheumatoid arthritis. Here immunoSEQ multiplex PCR was the method, and the copy in TCRdb shows in-frame clones only, minus some. The sample holds some 30,000 clones, around 83% seen once. This CDR3 has 13 amino acids. Germline loops: CDR1 LNHDA, CDR2 SQIVND (reference sequence). V lost 6 bases and J 7 bases, leaving 13 bases between the germline ends. The sample taken for sequencing was CD8+ T cells sorted from blood. This TCR derives from an adult with rheumatoid arthritis. This rearrangement joins TRBV19 to TRBJ1-5, with a possible D match to TRBD1 (5 bases). The CDR3 DNA reads TGTGCCAGTAGCGTAGGGGCAGGGCAGCCCCAGCATTTT. It yields the protein CASSVGAGQPQHF.